This TCR beta chain was documented in a study of blood T cell repertoires in COVID-19. Across the study: Acute and convalescent COVID-19 samples came from the United States, Italy and Spain. The cDNA or gDNA used as material had been derived from T cells, B-cell-depleted T cells, or PBMCs.

Trimming pared 9 bases from V and 4 bases from J, leaving 12 bases between. This CDR3 spans 12 amino acids. Authors' analysis steps: It was from reference gene primer amplification that nucleated cell counts were estimated. Sequencing was performed with immunoSEQ multiplex PCR; in TCRdb, only in-frame clones are kept and a portion is missing. Clonal size and the V and J genes are those of that table, whereas D and trimming came from the DNA. The table lists roughly 240,000 clones, 82% of them singletons. This sequence joins TRBV12-3 or TRBV12-4 and TRBJ1-2; D uncertain. Sequenced sample: peripheral blood. The clonotype originates from a woman in her seventies with acute or convalescent COVID-19. CDR3 amino acids: CASSEGGYGYTF. The CDR3 nucleotides are TGTGCCAGTTCAGAGGGAGGCTATGGCTACACCTTC.